The present entry profiles one T cell receptor (beta chain) with its context. Antigen unknown. This sample is part of a study of shared clonotypes between healthy human individuals. Using immunoSEQ multiplex PCR, the repertoire was profiled, and TCRdb retains in-frame clones only, with some absent. The data show under 1,100,000 clones, about 77% seen once. Overall study results and limits: Depth was large, yet rarefaction showed that sorted-subset sequencing was incomplete. Across four donors, naive CD4 shared about 5%, naive CD8 around 3.5%, memory CD4 roughly 2.1%, memory CD8 0.4% to 0.5%.

CDR3 length: 15 residues. V lost 8 bases, J lost 1 base, and 3 bases stayed unmatched. Germline assignment: CDR1 ENHRY and CDR2 SYGVKD. The gene calls are TRBV10-3 and TRBJ2-6; 9 bases are shared with TRBD1. The clonotype comes from a man aged 18-30 years in good health. Specimen: memory CD4+ T cells sorted from blood. This sample's subset: CD45RA-negative fraction. CDR3 region: CAIAGQGSGANVLTF. The CDR3 bases are TGTGCCATCGCGGGACAGGGATCTGGGGCCAACGTCCTGACTTTC.